These T cell receptor beta chains were read from a single sample in a study of blood T cell repertoires in COVID-19. Generated by immunoSEQ multiplex PCR, the TCRdb table keeps only in-frame clones and is missing some. The sample holds some 7,900 clones, approximately 84% seen once. The sample consisted of peripheral blood. These receptors originate from a human donor with active COVID-19. The donor label of this sample is uncertain. The CDR3 runs from the conserved cysteine through the conserved F or W. A D gene is named only where the DNA matches it firmly. Size tells how often a clone was seen (once, few, many) or the class of an expanded clone, and some rows leave it out.

DNA: TGTGCCAGCAGTTATGTCCGGGGGGAGCTGTTTTTT
CDR3: CASSYVRGELFF
D: -
J: TRBJ2-2
V: TRBV27
size: -

DNA: TGTGCCAGCAGCTTCGGGGGGGAGCCCCAGCATTTT
CDR3: CASSFGGEPQHF
D: -
J: TRBJ1-5
V: TRBV7-9
size: -

DNA: TGTGCCAGTAGTATCACAGGGCCGCCTTTCTGGGGCTACACCTTC
CDR3: CASSITGPPFWGYTF
D: -
J: TRBJ1-2
V: TRBV19
size: -

DNA: TGTGCCAGCAGCTTAATGGCAAGCTCCTACAATGAGCAGTTCTTC
CDR3: CASSLMASSYNEQFF
D: -
J: TRBJ2-1
V: TRBV11-2
size: -

DNA: TGTGCCAGCAGCCGGACGGACGGGGGCTCCTACAATGAGCAGTTCTTC
CDR3: CASSRTDGGSYNEQFF
D: -
J: TRBJ2-1
V: TRBV3-1/TRBV3-2
size: -

DNA: TGTGCCAGCAGCTTGGATGGGGCTAGCAATCAGCCCCAGCATTTT
CDR3: CASSLDGASNQPQHF
D: -
J: TRBJ1-5
V: TRBV5-8
size: once

DNA: TGTGCCTGGAGTGTACTAGTTGCTTACAATGAGCAGTTCTTC
CDR3: CAWSVLVAYNEQFF
D: -
J: TRBJ2-1
V: TRBV30
size: -

DNA: TGCGCCAGCAGCGGGAGGACAGGGGGCACCTTTTACGAGCAGTACTTC
CDR3: CASSGRTGGTFYEQYF
D: TRBD1
J: TRBJ2-7
V: TRBV5-1
size: -

DNA: TGTGCCAGCAGTCAACAGGGGACCATGACTGAAGCTTTCTTT
CDR3: CASSQQGTMTEAFF
D: TRBD1
J: TRBJ1-1
V: TRBV6-2/TRBV6-3
size: once

DNA: TGTGCCAGTATAGGGACAGCGAACACCGGGGAGCTGTTTTTT
CDR3: CASIGTANTGELFF
D: TRBD1
J: TRBJ2-2
V: TRBV19
size: -

DNA: TGTGCCAGCAGTGGGTTACCACCGGGAACCATGGGGAATGAGCAGTTCTTC
CDR3: CASSGLPPGTMGNEQFF
D: -
J: TRBJ2-1
V: TRBV6-1
size: once

DNA: TGTGCCAGCAGCTGGGGACAGGGCCCAGATACGCAGTATTTT
CDR3: CASSWGQGPDTQYF
D: TRBD1
J: TRBJ2-3
V: TRBV5-4
size: -

DNA: TGTGCCAGCAGAGAGCGGGGGGGTGGCACCTACGAGCAGTACTTC
CDR3: CASRERGGGTYEQYF
D: TRBD2
J: TRBJ2-7
V: TRBV28
size: -

DNA: TGTGCCAGTAGTATACAGGGAAAGGTAGGCACTGAAGCTTTCTTT
CDR3: CASSIQGKVGTEAFF
D: -
J: TRBJ1-1
V: TRBV19
size: -

DNA: TGTGCCAGCAGCCAAGGGACACTAGCGGCTAGCACAGATACGCAGTATTTT
CDR3: CASSQGTLAASTDTQYF
D: TRBD2
J: TRBJ2-3
V: TRBV11-2
size: -

DNA: TGTGCCAGTAGTAGGGGGGGATCTGAATCACCCCTCCACTTT
CDR3: CASSRGGSESPLHF
D: -
J: TRBJ1-6
V: TRBV19
size: few

DNA: TGTGCCAGCAGCCAAGGTCTAGTACCCAATGAGCAGTTCTTC
CDR3: CASSQGLVPNEQFF
D: -
J: TRBJ2-1
V: TRBV3-1/TRBV3-2
size: -

DNA: TGTGCCAGCAGTTTAGGAGTCAGATATAGCAATCAGCCCCAGCATTTT
CDR3: CASSLGVRYSNQPQHF
D: -
J: TRBJ1-5
V: TRBV28
size: few

DNA: TGTGCCAGCACCCCAGCCGGGCAGGGGAACACTGAAGCTTTCTTT
CDR3: CASTPAGQGNTEAFF
D: -
J: TRBJ1-1
V: TRBV28
size: -

DNA: TGTGCCAGCAGCCCAGACACAGGGGGGCTCACTGAAGCTTTCTTT
CDR3: CASSPDTGGLTEAFF
D: TRBD1
J: TRBJ1-1
V: TRBV7-9
size: -

DNA: TGTGCCAGCAGTTACGAGGGTTTAGGGGAGCAGTTCTTC
CDR3: CASSYEGLGEQFF
D: -
J: TRBJ2-1
V: TRBV6-6
size: -

DNA: TGTGCCAGCAGGACGACAGGGGCGCAAAACATTCAGTACTTC
CDR3: CASRTTGAQNIQYF
D: TRBD1
J: TRBJ2-4
V: TRBV28
size: -

DNA: TGTGCCATCAGGGACAGGCCGGGGGAGACCCAGTACTTC
CDR3: CAIRDRPGETQYF
D: TRBD1
J: TRBJ2-5
V: TRBV10-3
size: -

DNA: TGTGCCAGCTCACCACCGAAAGGCGTAGCGGGAGGGAATGAGCAGTTCTTC
CDR3: CASSPPKGVAGGNEQFF
D: TRBD2
J: TRBJ2-1
V: TRBV18
size: -

DNA: TGTGCCAGCAGTGGCCCGGGTTCTCCTTACGAGCAGTACTTC
CDR3: CASSGPGSPYEQYF
D: -
J: TRBJ2-7
V: TRBV28
size: -

DNA: TGTGCCACCCTACCTAAGACTAGCGGGATCAATGAGCAGTTCTTC
CDR3: CATLPKTSGINEQFF
D: TRBD2
J: TRBJ2-1
V: TRBV19
size: -

DNA: TGTGCCAGCAGCCCTGGGACAAATCCCTACGAGCAGTACTTC
CDR3: CASSPGTNPYEQYF
D: -
J: TRBJ2-7
V: TRBV5-5
size: -

DNA: TGTGCCAGCAGTTTTATAGCGGGAGATGCCGGGGAGCTGTTTTTT
CDR3: CASSFIAGDAGELFF
D: TRBD2
J: TRBJ2-2
V: TRBV28
size: -

DNA: TGCGCCAGCAGCCGTGCGGGAGCTAGCACAGATACGCAGTATTTT
CDR3: CASSRAGASTDTQYF
D: TRBD2
J: TRBJ2-3
V: TRBV4-3
size: -

DNA: TGTGCCAGCAGCCTAGGAACCCCGGGACAGGACATTTCTGGAAACACCATATATTTT
CDR3: CASSLGTPGQDISGNTIYF
D: TRBD1
J: TRBJ1-3
V: TRBV5-6
size: -

DNA: TGTGCCAGCAGCCAGCGGGAGGTCCTTACAGATACGCAGTATTTT
CDR3: CASSQREVLTDTQYF
D: TRBD2
J: TRBJ2-3
V: TRBV14
size: -

DNA: TGTGCCTGTCCGGGACACCTATCCTACAATGAGCAGTTCTTC
CDR3: CACPGHLSYNEQFF
D: -
J: TRBJ2-1
V: TRBV30
size: -

DNA: TGTGCCAGCAGAGGCCTAGCGGGAGATAATGAGCAGTTCTTC
CDR3: CASRGLAGDNEQFF
D: TRBD2
J: TRBJ2-1
V: TRBV2
size: -

DNA: TGTGCCAGCAGCTGCTCACAGGGGACTGAAGCTTTCTTT
CDR3: CASSCSQGTEAFF
D: TRBD1
J: TRBJ1-1
V: TRBV3-1/TRBV3-2
size: -

DNA: TGCGCCAGCAGCCAAGCAGACTTAAAGAGCTACGAGCAGTACTTC
CDR3: CASSQADLKSYEQYF
D: -
J: TRBJ2-7
V: TRBV4-1
size: -

DNA: TGCGCCAGCAGGGGAACCAGGGCTCGGGAGCAGTACTTC
CDR3: CASRGTRAREQYF
D: -
J: TRBJ2-7
V: TRBV4-1
size: few

DNA: TGTGCCAGCAGTTACCCCGGGTCCCCCCAAGAGACCCAGTACTTC
CDR3: CASSYPGSPQETQYF
D: -
J: TRBJ2-5
V: TRBV6-5
size: once

DNA: TGTGCCAGTAGTAGAACTTTTGCAGATACGCAGTATTTT
CDR3: CASSRTFADTQYF
D: -
J: TRBJ2-3
V: TRBV19
size: -

DNA: TGTGCCTGGAGTTTAGACACTTTGAGCACAGATACGCAGTATTTT
CDR3: CAWSLDTLSTDTQYF
D: -
J: TRBJ2-3
V: TRBV30
size: -

DNA: TGTGCCAGCAGCTTAAGCGGGAGCGGGTACGAGCAGTACTTC
CDR3: CASSLSGSGYEQYF
D: TRBD2
J: TRBJ2-7
V: TRBV7-6
size: -

DNA: TGTGCCAGCAGCAAAAATCGCCGAGGGGGCCCACCGGCCGGGACTAGCGGGGACGAGCAGTACTTC
CDR3: CASSKNRRGGPPAGTSGDEQYF
D: TRBD2
J: TRBJ2-7
V: TRBV7-9
size: once

DNA: TGTGCCAGCAGCCCGGGGGGGAGGGGCGGAGGAAACACCATATATTTT
CDR3: CASSPGGRGGGNTIYF
D: -
J: TRBJ1-3
V: TRBV6-6
size: -

DNA: TGTGCCAGCAGCGTTCTAGCGGGAGGTACTTATGAGACCCAGTACTTC
CDR3: CASSVLAGGTYETQYF
D: TRBD2
J: TRBJ2-5
V: TRBV9
size: -

DNA: TGTGCCAGCAGCCCCTTCGGACTAGCGTCCTCCGGGGAGCTGTTTTTT
CDR3: CASSPFGLASSGELFF
D: TRBD2
J: TRBJ2-2
V: TRBV14
size: -

DNA: TGTGCCAGCAGCCCCCAGCTAGGAGGTGCCCTCAATGAGCAGTTCTTC
CDR3: CASSPQLGGALNEQFF
D: -
J: TRBJ2-1
V: TRBV7-8
size: once

DNA: TGTGCCACCGCCCGGGGTTTTTATGGCTACACCTTC
CDR3: CATARGFYGYTF
D: -
J: TRBJ1-2
V: TRBV12-3/TRBV12-4
size: -

DNA: TGTGCCAGCAGCCAAGCGGGAAGCACAGATACGCAGTATTTT
CDR3: CASSQAGSTDTQYF
D: -
J: TRBJ2-3
V: TRBV3-1/TRBV3-2
size: -

DNA: TGTGCTTCCCAGGGCTCTGGAAACACCATATATTTT
CDR3: CASQGSGNTIYF
D: -
J: TRBJ1-3
V: TRBV18
size: -

DNA: TGTGCCAGCACAAGACAGGGGACAGGAGATTCACCCCTCCACTTT
CDR3: CASTRQGTGDSPLHF
D: TRBD1
J: TRBJ1-6
V: TRBV28
size: -

DNA: TGTGCTAGTGGTTCAACTGACAGGGGAAACATTCAGTACTTC
CDR3: CASGSTDRGNIQYF
D: TRBD1
J: TRBJ2-4
V: TRBV12-5
size: -

DNA: TGTGCCAGCAGCTTAGGAGGGGGGGCCGAAGGCTACACCTTC
CDR3: CASSLGGGAEGYTF
D: -
J: TRBJ1-2
V: TRBV7-6
size: -